The 25 T cell receptor beta chains given below trace back to one sample, sequenced in a study of blood T cells in healthy people across ages. Primers used in a second PCR of roughly 6 to 11 cycles were a sample-barcoded 5' primer and a J-beta primer mix. MiXCR, run by TCRdb on the 5' RACE reads, gives a single entry per CDR3 protein. The repertoire holds 800,000 to 1,000,000 distinct CDR3 sequences, around 48% seen once, with 10% to 15% in the top ten. The sequenced sample was blood. The source is a man between 25 and 39 years old in good health.

This chain links TRBV30 with TRBJ2-3; 9 bases match TRBD1. V gave up 2 bases and J gave up 3 bases; unmatched junction bases: 6. The CDR3 has 15 amino acids. Germline V gene lookup returns CDR1 GTSNPN and CDR2 SVGIG (reference sequence). The CDR3 sequence: CAWSNLGQGTDTQYF. The CDR3 bases are TGTGCCTGGAGTAATCTGGGACAGGGAACAGATACGCAGTATTTT.

The V gene is TRBV30, the J gene TRBJ1-5, with D possibly being TRBD1 (6 bases). The ends were cut back, 1 base at V and 5 bases at J, with 9 bases in the middle. Germline lookup yields CDR1 GTSNPN and CDR2 SVGIG (reference sequence). The CDR3 totals 13 residues. The CDR3 here is CAWSGGGHQPQHF. As DNA, the CDR3 is TGTGCCTGGAGTGGGGGGGGGCATCAGCCCCAGCATTTT.

This clonotype was recorded a few times. CDR3 coding DNA: TGTGCCAGCAGCTTGGGGACTGCGAGGGCCAACGTCCTGACTTTC. Amino acid sequence: CASSLGTARANVLTF. The V call is TRBV6-2 or TRBV6-3, the J call TRBJ2-6; possible D gene TRBD2, 6 bases. CDR1 and CDR2 from the germline V gene are MNHEY and SVGEGT. V lost 6 bases, J lost 5 bases, and 14 bases lay in between. This CDR3 is 15 amino acids long.

This clonotype was detected only a few times. This chain joins TRBV12-3 or TRBV12-4 and TRBJ2-7; D is ambiguous. The CDR3 has 16 residues. With 4 bases removed from V and 0 bases from J, the gap between germline ends came to 16 bases. The CDR3 sequence: CASSSGMTRVSYEQYF. DNA for the CDR3: TGTGCCAGCAGTTCAGGCATGACACGGGTCTCCTACGAGCAGTACTTC.

This clonotype was seen a few times. The rearrangement links TRBV5-5 to TRBJ1-2; possible D gene TRBD1, 5 bases. Germline V gene lookup returns CDR1 SGHKS and CDR2 YYEKEE (reference sequence). The CDR3 consists of 16 residues. Trimming stripped 3 bases from V and 7 bases from J, with 22 bases between. The CDR3 DNA reads TGTGCCAGCAGCTGGCGGGTGGACCAAGGGGAAAGTGGCTACACCTTC. It is translated as CASSWRVDQGESGYTF.

This clonotype appeared many times. The chain links TRBV5-1 to TRBJ2-3, with D unresolved. Germline V gene sequence: CDR1 SGHRS, CDR2 YFSETQ. The CDR3 loop spans 15 amino acids. V was pared by 0 bases and J by 1 base, with 9 bases between. The CDR3 DNA reads TGCGCCAGCAGCTTGGTGCTAGGAGGCACAGATACGCAGTATTTT. This codes for CASSLVLGGTDTQYF.

This clonotype was counted a single time. V is TRBV4-1 and J is TRBJ1-6; the D gene is possibly TRBD1 (5 bases). Germline V lookup: CDR1 MGHRA, CDR2 YSYEKL. The germline V and J ends were trimmed by 1 base and 4 bases, with 14 bases remaining between them. CDR3 size: 17 residues. The CDR3 reads CASSQGGEVLYNSPLHF. CDR3 sequence (DNA): TGCGCCAGCAGCCAAGGGGGCGAGGTTCTTTATAATTCACCCCTCCACTTT.

This chain uses TRBV20-1 with TRBJ2-4, with 7 bases aligning to TRBD2. The germline V gene encodes CDR1 DFQATT and CDR2 SNEGSKA (reference sequence). The CDR3 extends over 13 amino acids. Unmatched junction bases numbered 10, after V lost 6 bases and J lost 8 bases. In DNA form, the CDR3 reads TGCAGTGCCAGTGGGGGGACTAAGGACATTCAGTACTTC. It translates to CSASGGTKDIQYF.

On this clonotype: This clone may be a read error of a much larger clone one base away. CDR3 region: CSVGGGYNEQSF. The CDR3, as DNA: TGCAGCGTTGGAGGGGGGTACAATGAGCAGTCCTTC. V and J are TRBV29-1 and TRBJ2-1; D assignment may be TRBD1 or TRBD2 (6 bases each). This CDR3 is 12 amino acids long. The germline V gene encodes CDR1 SQVTM and CDR2 ANQGSEA.

V and J are TRBV20-1 and TRBJ2-3; D remains ambiguous. This CDR3 has 12 residues. Trimming left V 7 bases short and J 0 bases short, with 8 bases between. Germline V gene sequence: CDR1 DFQATT, CDR2 SNEGSKA (reference sequence). The DNA of the CDR3 is TGCAGTGTAGGGTCTAGCACAGATACGCAGTATTTT. As protein: CSVGSSTDTQYF.

This clonotype occurred a few times. The chain uses TRBV20-1 and TRBJ2-5; 8 bases fit TRBD2. Germline V gene lookup returns CDR1 DFQATT and CDR2 SNEGSKA (reference sequence). CDR3 size: 14 residues. V was clipped by 6 bases and J by 2 bases; unmatched bases: 8. CDR3 sequence reads: CSAGPIAGQETQYF. As DNA, the CDR3 is TGCAGTGCGGGGCCTATAGCGGGGCAAGAGACCCAGTACTTC.

This clonotype has only a few counts. This chain joins TRBV4-1 and TRBJ2-1; D perhaps matches TRBD2 (6 bases). Per germline, CDR1 MGHRA and CDR2 YSYEKL. The CDR3 is made up of 17 amino acids. Trimming cost V 0 bases and J 7 bases, with 19 bases left between them. CDR3 sequence: CASSQDLQGGFRNEQFF. The CDR3 DNA reads as TGCGCCAGCAGCCAAGATTTGCAGGGAGGTTTTAGGAATGAGCAGTTCTTC.

V usage is TRBV12-3 or TRBV12-4 and J usage is TRBJ2-2, with 10 bases fitting TRBD1. J was trimmed by 0 bases and V by 6 bases; bases with no gene match: 4. This CDR3 is 16 amino acids long. The chain's CDR3 is CASRRDRGPNTGELFF. Here the CDR3 DNA reads TGTGCCAGCAGGAGAGACAGGGGGCCGAACACCGGGGAGCTGTTTTTT.

The V call is TRBV12-3 or TRBV12-4, the J call TRBJ1-1, with D perhaps matching TRBD1 (6 bases). With 7 bases removed from V and 1 base from J, the gap between germline ends came to 13 bases. The CDR3 is 14 residues long. CDR3 loop: CASIFDRPNTEAFF. DNA for the CDR3: TGTGCCAGCATTTTTGACAGGCCGAACACTGAAGCTTTCTTT.

The V call is TRBV12-3 or TRBV12-4, the J call TRBJ2-3; D may match TRBD1 or TRBD2 (5 bases each). The CDR3 is 15 residues long. Deletions cut 7 bases from V and 4 bases from J, with 18 bases between. CDR3 protein: CASTSARDVPDTQYF. The CDR3 DNA is TGTGCCAGCACCTCGGCCCGGGACGTCCCAGATACGCAGTATTTT.

This clonotype was counted at least ten times. The chain couples TRBV29-1 to TRBJ2-5; D may be TRBD1 (6 bases). The CDR3 loop spans 12 amino acids. The germline V gene encodes CDR1 SQVTM and CDR2 ANQGSEA. V was shortened by 7 bases and J by 2 bases, with 11 bases between the two germline ends. CDR3 sequence (DNA): TGCAGCGCAGACAGGACACAAGAGACCCAGTACTTC. This sequence encodes CSADRTQETQYF.

This sequence joins TRBV3-1 and TRBJ2-6; the D gene could be TRBD1 or TRBD2 (5 bases each). The CDR3 is 15 residues long. V was pared by 1 base and J by 5 bases, with 9 bases between. Germline values: CDR1 LGHDT, CDR2 YNNKEL (reference sequence). Written as DNA, the CDR3 is TGTGCCAGCAGCCAAGGAGGGGTCTGGGCCAACGTCCTGACTTTC. This sequence encodes CASSQGGVWANVLTF.

For this clonotype: The CDR3 end shows no conserved phenylalanine or tryptophan, and so a read error is likely. DNA of the CDR3: TGCGCCAGCAGCTTACCGGGACCGAGATACGAGCAGTACTAC. It codes for CASSLPGPRYEQYY. The chain couples TRBV5-1 to TRBJ2-5, with D possibly being TRBD1 or TRBD2 (5 bases each). The DNA end is a closer match to TRBJ2-7, so the J assignment may be wrong. CDR1 is SGHRS, CDR2 YFSETQ, per germline. This CDR3 comprises 14 residues.

V is TRBV20-1 and J is TRBJ1-5; D remains unclear. The V gene's germline CDR1 is DFQATT and CDR2 SNEGSKA (reference sequence). V lost 0 bases, J lost 0 bases, and 12 bases lay in between. The CDR3 extends over 16 amino acids. This CDR3 reads CSARDRRRSSNQPQHF. The CDR3 nucleotides are TGCAGTGCTAGAGATCGGCGAAGAAGTAGCAATCAGCCCCAGCATTTT.

The rearrangement links TRBV27 to TRBJ2-3, with 7 nucleotides matching TRBD2. The V gene end was trimmed by 9 bases and the J gene end by 4 bases; junction bases not matched to a gene: 13. Germline V gives CDR1 MNHEY, CDR2 SMNVEV (reference sequence). The CDR3 is 15 amino acids. The CDR3 sequence is CASMKAWGGADTQYF. Written as DNA, the CDR3 is TGTGCCAGTATGAAAGCCTGGGGGGGTGCAGATACGCAGTATTTT.

This clonotype has at least ten counts. The rearrangement uses TRBV6-1 and TRBJ1-2; a weak D match, TRBD1 (5 bases). The CDR3 sequence is 17 residues long. V dropped 2 bases and J dropped 4 bases, with 20 bases sitting between them. The germline gives CDR1 MNHNS, CDR2 SASEGT. CDR3 region: CASSERDADRSGYGYTF. Written as DNA, the CDR3 is TGTGCCAGCAGTGAACGGGACGCCGACCGCTCCGGCTATGGCTACACCTTC.

This clonotype was counted a few times. The chain combines TRBV7-2 with TRBJ1-2; D is unresolved. The CDR3 contains 13 residues. The V gene's germline CDR1 is SGHTA and CDR2 FQGNSA. Trimming took off 1 base at V and 5 bases at J, with 8 bases between the two ends. This chain's CDR3 is CASSLDVSYGYTF. The CDR3 nucleotides read TGTGCCAGCAGCTTAGACGTTAGTTATGGCTACACCTTC.

This clonotype was seen a handful of times. The chain couples TRBV6-1 to TRBJ1-2; tentatively, D is TRBD1 (5 bases). The CDR3 consists of 13 residues. V lost 2 bases, J lost 4 bases, and 8 bases lay in between. CDR1 and CDR2 (germline): MNHNS, SASEGT. The CDR3 loop reads CASSEQGPYGYTF. Written as DNA, the CDR3 is TGTGCCAGCAGTGAACAGGGTCCCTATGGCTACACCTTC.

This clonotype occurred a few times. V and J are TRBV7-2 and TRBJ2-3; no firm D call. V lost 5 bases and J lost 4, with 13 bases in between. This CDR3 region has 14 residues. Germline lookup yields CDR1 SGHTA and CDR2 FQGNSA. The CDR3 sequence: CASSQGPDPDTQYF. CDR3 DNA sequence: TGTGCCAGCAGCCAAGGACCGGACCCAGATACGCAGTATTTT.

This clonotype turned up a few times. The V gene is TRBV29-1, the J gene TRBJ2-2; the match to TRBD1 covers 9 bases. Germline assignment: CDR1 SQVTM and CDR2 ANQGSEA. Germline trimming cut 4 bases from V and 5 bases from J; bases unmatched to any gene: 5. The length of the CDR3 is 14 residues. Here the CDR3 DNA reads TGCAGCGTTGCAACCGGGACAGGGACCGGGGAGCTGTTTTTT. The encoded protein is CSVATGTGTGELFF.